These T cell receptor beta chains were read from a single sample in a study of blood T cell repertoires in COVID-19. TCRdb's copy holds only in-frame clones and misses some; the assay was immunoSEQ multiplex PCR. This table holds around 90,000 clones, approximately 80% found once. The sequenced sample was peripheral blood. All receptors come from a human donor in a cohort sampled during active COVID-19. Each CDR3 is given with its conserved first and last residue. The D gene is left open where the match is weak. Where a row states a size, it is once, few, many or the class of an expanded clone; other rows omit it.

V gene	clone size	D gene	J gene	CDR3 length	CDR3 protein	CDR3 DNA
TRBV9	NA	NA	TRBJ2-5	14	CASSVAGVGETQYF	TGTGCCAGCAGCGTAGCGGGAGTCGGGGAGACCCAGTACTTC
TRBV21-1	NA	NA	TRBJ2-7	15	CASSKRTSGFYEQYF	TGTGCCAGCAGCAAACGGACTAGCGGTTTCTACGAGCAGTACTTC
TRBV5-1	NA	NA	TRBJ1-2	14	CASSNTGTNYGYTF	TGCGCCAGCAGTAATACAGGTACTAACTATGGCTACACCTTC
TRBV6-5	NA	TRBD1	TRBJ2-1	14	CASRGGQGRAEQFF	TGTGCCAGCAGGGGCGGACAGGGACGGGCTGAGCAGTTCTTC
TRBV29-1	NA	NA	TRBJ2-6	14	CSVGGVSGANVLTF	TGCAGCGTTGGGGGGGTCTCTGGGGCCAACGTCCTGACTTTC
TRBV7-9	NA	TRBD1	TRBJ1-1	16	CASTYSTGQGSTEAFF	TGTGCCAGCACCTATAGCACGGGACAGGGCTCCACTGAAGCTTTCTTT
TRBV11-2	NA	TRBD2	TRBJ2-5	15	CASSQFFGGVETQYF	TGTGCCAGCAGCCAATTTTTCGGGGGGGTAGAGACCCAGTACTTC
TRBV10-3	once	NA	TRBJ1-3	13	CAIRDSSGNTIYF	TGTGCCATCAGGGACAGCTCTGGAAACACCATATATTTT
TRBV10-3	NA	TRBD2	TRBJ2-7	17	CAISESPRTSGSYEQYF	TGTGCCATCAGTGAGTCTCCCAGGACTAGCGGGAGTTACGAGCAGTACTTC
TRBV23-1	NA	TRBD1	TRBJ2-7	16	CASSQTQTGGVYEQYF	TGCGCCAGCAGTCAAACCCAGACAGGGGGGGTTTACGAGCAGTACTTC
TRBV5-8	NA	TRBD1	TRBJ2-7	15	CASSAAGTGDYEQYF	TGTGCCAGCAGCGCCGCGGGGACAGGGGATTACGAGCAGTACTTC
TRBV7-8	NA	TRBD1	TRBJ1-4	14	CASSSDRTNEKLFF	TGTGCCAGCAGCTCGGACAGGACTAATGAAAAACTGTTTTTT
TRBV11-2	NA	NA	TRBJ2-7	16	CASSAITGTDTYEQYF	TGTGCCAGCAGCGCAATTACAGGCACCGACACCTACGAGCAGTACTTC
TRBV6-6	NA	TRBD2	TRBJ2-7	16	CASSYSRLAEGYEQYF	TGTGCCAGCAGTTACTCCAGACTAGCGGAGGGCTACGAGCAGTACTTC
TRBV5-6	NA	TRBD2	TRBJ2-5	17	CASSLAGLAGVGETQYF	TGTGCCAGCAGCTTGGCGGGACTAGCGGGAGTGGGAGAGACCCAGTACTTC
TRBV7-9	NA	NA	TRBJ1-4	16	CASSSSGGELYEKLFF	TGTGCCAGCAGCTCGAGTGGGGGGGAGTTGTACGAAAAACTGTTTTTT
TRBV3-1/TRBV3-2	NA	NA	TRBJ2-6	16	CASSRLGGSGANVLTF	TGTGCCAGCAGCCGCCTGGGGGGCTCTGGGGCCAACGTCCTGACTTTC
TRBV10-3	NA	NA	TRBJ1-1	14	CAISATSGPPEAFF	TGTGCCATCAGTGCCACCTCAGGGCCCCCTGAAGCTTTCTTT
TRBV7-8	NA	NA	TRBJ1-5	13	CASSLGGYQPQHF	TGTGCCAGCAGCTTAGGGGGCTATCAGCCCCAGCATTTT
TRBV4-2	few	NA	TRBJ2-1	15	CASSQVAFETDEQFF	TGTGCCAGCAGCCAAGTAGCCTTCGAGACCGATGAGCAGTTCTTC
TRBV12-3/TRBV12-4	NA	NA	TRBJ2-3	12	CASSFGTDTQYF	TGTGCCAGCAGTTTCGGCACAGATACGCAGTATTTT
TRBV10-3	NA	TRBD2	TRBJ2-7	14	CAISSAGGPSEQYF	TGTGCCATCAGTTCAGCGGGAGGGCCGAGCGAGCAGTACTTC
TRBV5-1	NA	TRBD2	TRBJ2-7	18	CASRPTAGTSSRDYEQYF	TGCGCCAGCAGACCCACAGCGGGAACCTCCTCCAGGGACTACGAGCAGTACTTC
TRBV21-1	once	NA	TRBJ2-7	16	CASSTRNRQAPYEQYF	TGTGCCAGCAGCACCCGAAACAGACAGGCCCCCTACGAGCAGTACTTC
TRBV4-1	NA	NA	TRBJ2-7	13	CASSQEDRGEQYF	TGCGCCAGCAGCCAAGAGGACAGAGGCGAGCAGTACTTC
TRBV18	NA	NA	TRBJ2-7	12	CASSSSSYEQYF	TGTGCCAGCTCGTCCTCCTCCTACGAGCAGTACTTC
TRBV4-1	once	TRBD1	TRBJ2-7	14	CASSIGTGEGEQYF	TGCGCCAGCAGCATTGGGACAGGGGAAGGCGAGCAGTACTTC
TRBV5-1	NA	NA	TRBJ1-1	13	CASSLGPNTEAFF	TGCGCCAGCAGCTTGGGGCCGAACACTGAAGCTTTCTTT